The clone carrying this T cell receptor beta chain was seen a few times. Next came a second PCR, run for about 7 to 12 cycles, which used a sample-barcoded 5' primer along with a J-beta primer mix. At least 2.5 million CDR3-containing paired-end reads were obtained per sample. TCRdb reanalysed the 5' RACE reads using MiXCR and keeps one entry per CDR3 protein. The sample has 1.5 million to 1.9 million distinct CDR3 sequences, approximately 43% seen once; the top ten hold around 4%. The entry originates in a study of blood T cells in healthy people across ages. The sequenced sample consisted of blood. The sequence was collected from a young woman in good health.

This CDR3 reads CASSPREGSYEQYF. CDR3 DNA: TGTGCCAGCTCACCAAGGGAGGGCTCCTACGAGCAGTACTTC. The chain couples TRBV18 to TRBJ2-7, with 7 bases matching TRBD2. The CDR3 covers 14 residues. The germline gives CDR1 KGHSH, CDR2 LQKENI. Germline trimming cut 2 bases from V and 0 bases from J; bases unmatched to any gene: 1.